These 13 T cell receptor beta chains were all obtained from the same sample, sequenced in a study of control samples from healthy donors and cancer patients. Here immunoSEQ multiplex PCR was the method, and the copy in TCRdb shows in-frame clones only, minus some. The sample yields tens of thousands of clones, roughly 85% seen once. The sequenced material came from formalin-fixed, paraffin-embedded tissue. The receptor set was obtained from a female donor with melanoma.

The chain links TRBV2 to TRBJ1-6; D is ambiguous. CDR1 is SNHLY, CDR2 FYNNEI, per germline. This CDR3 has 16 residues. Trimming stripped 4 bases from V and 1 base from J, with 11 bases between. DNA of the CDR3: TGTGCCAGCAGTGTGGAAAGTGGGTCCTATAATTCACCCCTCCACTTT. Translation gives CASSVESGSYNSPLHF.

The J gene is TRBJ1-1, the V gene TRBV3-1 (or the pseudogene TRBV3-2); D gene unclear. This CDR3 spans 11 amino acids. V was cut by 3 bases and J by 11 bases, with 10 bases left in between. Germline loops: CDR1 LGHDT, CDR2 YNNKEL (reference sequence). The CDR3 coding sequence is TGTGCCAGCAGCCAGTCCCGCGGGGCTTTCTTT. Amino acid sequence: CASSQSRGAFF.

This chain joins TRBV19 and TRBJ2-7, with unresolved D. The CDR3 spans 13 residues. With 4 bases removed from V and 0 bases from J, the gap between germline ends came to 7 bases. Per germline, CDR1 LNHDA and CDR2 SQIVND (reference sequence). The CDR3 spells CASSSLDSYEQYF. In DNA form, the CDR3 reads TGTGCCAGTAGTAGCCTAGACTCCTACGAGCAGTACTTC.

The chain carries TRBV7-2 and TRBJ2-2; no clear D gene. V lost 0 bases to trimming and J lost 4 bases, with 12 bases between them. CDR1 is SGHTA and CDR2 is FQGNSA in the germline V gene. The CDR3 runs to 16 residues. CDR3 bases: TGTGCCAGCAGCTTAGCGCGGTCACGGCCCACCGGGGAGCTGTTTTTT. Its translation is CASSLARSRPTGELFF.

This chain connects TRBV25-1 to TRBJ2-1, with a tentative D call TRBD2 (6 bases). Germline values: CDR1 MGHDK, CDR2 SYGVNS. Trimming shortened V by 1 base and J by 5 bases, and 15 bases separated the two germline ends. The CDR3 has 16 amino acids. The CDR3 DNA follows: TGTGCCAGCAGTGAATCCCTTTGGCGGGGCGACAATGAGCAGTTCTTC. Protein sequence: CASSESLWRGDNEQFF.

On this clone itself: A junction end diverges from the germline sequence, so it may reflect a read error. CDR3 bases: TGTGCCATCAGGGAGTCTCCGGGGCAGGGCGAGAACTATGGCTACACCTTC. Translation gives CAIRESPGQGENYGYTF. V usage is TRBV10-3 and J usage is TRBJ1-2, with D tentatively TRBD1 (5 bases). The CDR3 consists of 17 residues. CDR1 is ENHRY, CDR2 SYGVKD, per germline.

This sequence joins TRBV30 and TRBJ1-2; D ambiguous. The germline gives CDR1 GTSNPN, CDR2 SVGIG (reference sequence). The CDR3 is 14 residues long. Trimming stripped 0 bases from V and 4 bases from J, with 12 bases between. CDR3 amino acids: CAWSVGPGGYGYTF. CDR3 nucleotides: TGTGCCTGGAGTGTAGGTCCCGGAGGCTATGGCTACACCTTC.

The rearrangement uses TRBV9 and TRBJ2-5, with TRBD1 matching over 11 bases. The CDR3 spans 16 residues. J was trimmed by 4 bases and V by 2 bases; bases with no gene match: 7. CDR1 and CDR2 from the germline V gene are SGDLS and YYNGEE. The CDR3 region has the DNA TGTGCCAGCAGCGTCTCTCCCGGGACAGGGGGAGAGACCCAGTACTTC. Translation: CASSVSPGTGGETQYF. The complete variable domain, with remaining parts taken from reference TRBV9 and TRBJ2-5, reads DSGVTQTPKHLITATGQRVTLRCSPRSGDLSVYWYQQSLDQGLQFLIQYYNGEERAKGNILERFSAQQFPDLHSELNLSSLELGDSALYFCASSVSPGTGGETQYFGPGTRLLVL.

The chain couples TRBV5-1 to TRBJ2-4; 8 bases are a match to TRBD1. The CDR3 contains 16 residues. Germline CDR1 reads SGHRS; CDR2 reads YFSETQ. The J segment lost 4 bases and the V segment lost 0 bases, leaving 6 bases of the junction unmatched. CDR3 protein: CASSLGQGAGKNIQYF. The CDR3 DNA reads as TGCGCCAGCAGCTTGGGCCAGGGGGCCGGTAAAAACATTCAGTACTTC.

This rearrangement joins TRBV10-1 to TRBJ2-7; D is possibly TRBD2 (6 bases). Between the trimmed V and J ends, which lost 5 bases and 5 bases, there was a span of 16 bases. Germline CDR1 reads WNHNN; CDR2 reads SYGVQD (reference sequence). The CDR3 has 14 residues. This CDR3 reads CASSKGGLGDEQYF. CDR3 DNA sequence: TGCGCCAGCAGTAAGGGAGGCCTGGGTGACGAGCAGTACTTC.

The chain carries TRBV7-8 and TRBJ2-1, with D possibly being TRBD1 or TRBD2 (6 bases each). The V end was cut by 0 bases, the J end by 8 bases, with 14 bases between. CDR1 and CDR2 (germline): SGHVS, FQNEAQ. The CDR3 length is 15 residues. The CDR3 DNA sequence: TGTGCCAGCAGCTTAGCGGGGGGCGGGGTCGATGAGCAGTTCTTC. Translated, it gives CASSLAGGGVDEQFF.

The V and J genes are TRBV25-1 and TRBJ2-2, with D possibly matching TRBD2 (6 bases). This CDR3 has 18 amino acids. V gave up 5 bases and J gave up 0 bases, with 19 bases separating them. Per the germline V gene, CDR1 is MGHDK and CDR2 is SYGVNS. CDR3 nucleotide sequence: TGTGCCAGCAGTCCCATGTGGGGGGAAGTCCCGAACACCGGGGAGCTGTTTTTT. As protein: CASSPMWGEVPNTGELFF.

This clone has only one observation. J is TRBJ2-2 and V is TRBV13, with D possibly being TRBD1 (6 bases). The germline gives CDR1 PRHDT, CDR2 FYEKMQ (reference sequence). Trimming left V 3 bases short and J 4 bases short, with 12 bases between. The CDR3 runs 15 residues. This CDR3 is CASSFLGRGTGELFF. The CDR3 DNA sequence: TGTGCCAGCAGCTTCCTAGGCAGGGGCACCGGGGAGCTGTTTTTT.